The sequence of this T cell receptor (beta chain) was determined in a study of shared clonotypes between healthy human individuals. V lost 0 bases and J 0 bases, leaving 9 bases between the germline ends. This CDR3 has 16 amino acids. Germline V lookup: CDR1 SGHRS, CDR2 YFSETQ. Only in-frame clones appear in the TCRdb table, and some are missing; sequencing was by immunoSEQ multiplex PCR. The profile covers more than 2 million clones, with 90% to 96% appearing a single time and more than 0.1% taken by the ten largest. In its sample, this clone was seen once. The sample was naive CD4+ T cells sorted from blood. Subset given: CD45RA+ positively selected. The source of this sequence is a man between 18 and 35 years old in good health. The chain carries TRBV5-1 and TRBJ1-4; D is unresolved. The CDR3 bases are TGCGCCAGCAGCTTGGTCGGGTTACCAACTAATGAAAAACTGTTTTTT. It encodes CASSLVGLPTNEKLFF.